The 25 T cell receptor beta chains below come from one sample, sequenced in a study of shared clonotypes between healthy human individuals. Profiling relied on immunoSEQ multiplex PCR, and the TCRdb table lists in-frame clones only, not all of them. The sample holds roughly 2.4 million clones; about 94% are singletons and the top ten take 0.1% to 0.15%. What was sequenced was naive CD4+ T cells sorted from blood. Sample subset: CD45RA+ positively selected. These receptors were obtained from a man aged 18 to 30 in good health.

The chain carries TRBV11-3 and TRBJ2-5; D might be TRBD1 (5 bases). Germline-derived CDR1 and CDR2 are SGHNT and YENEEA. The CDR3 has 15 amino acids. V was clipped by 5 bases and J by 5 bases, with 18 bases between them. The CDR3 sequence: CASSRQFESEETQYF. Here the CDR3 DNA reads TGTGCCAGCAGCCGACAGTTTGAGAGTGAGGAGACCCAGTACTTC.

V is TRBV30 and J is TRBJ1-1; D is unresolved. Trimming removed 2 bases at V and 1 base at J, with 11 bases between. Looked up from germline, CDR1 is GTSNPN and CDR2 is SVGIG (reference sequence). This CDR3 has 14 residues. The CDR3 here is CAWSLLLRNTEAFF. The CDR3, as DNA: TGTGCCTGGAGTTTGCTTCTTCGGAACACTGAAGCTTTCTTT.

The chain joins TRBV10-2 to TRBJ2-5, with TRBD1 as a possible D gene (5 bases). The germline CDR1 and CDR2 sequences are WSHSY and SAAADI. CDR3 length: 18 residues. Between the trimmed V and J ends, which lost 4 bases and 3 bases, there was a span of 24 bases. CDR3 loop: CASSGPDKISNPKETQYF. The CDR3 DNA reads as TGCGCCAGCAGTGGGCCGGACAAGATAAGCAACCCGAAAGAGACCCAGTACTTC.

This clone was detected only once. The chain employs TRBV21-1 and TRBJ1-6; no check of the table's D call, TRBD1, against the DNA was made. TRBV21-1 is a pseudogene. This CDR3 has 14 amino acids. Here the CDR3 DNA reads TGTGCCAGCAGGGACAGGCTATATAATTTGGCCCTCCACTTT. It encodes CASRDRLYNLALHF.

This sequence joins TRBV18 and TRBJ2-2; 8 bases are a match to TRBD1. Germline V gives CDR1 KGHSH, CDR2 LQKENI. The CDR3 spans 15 residues. J lost 3 bases, V lost 5 bases, and 5 bases had no gene match. The CDR3 is CASSSGQGDTGELFF. The CDR3 coding sequence is TGTGCCAGCTCATCCGGACAGGGAGACACCGGGGAGCTGTTTTTT.

The genes are TRBV9 and TRBJ2-2, with D perhaps matching TRBD2 (6 bases). Germline loops: CDR1 SGDLS, CDR2 YYNGEE. V lost 2 bases and J lost 4, with 12 bases in between. CDR3 size: 15 residues. The DNA for the CDR3 is TGTGCCAGCAGCGTCTCGGCGGGGCGCACCGGGGAGCTGTTTTTT. Protein: CASSVSAGRTGELFF.

Only one count was recorded for this clone. The CDR3 protein is CASSSGQWHTEAFF. Here the CDR3 DNA reads TGTGCCAGCAGTTCCGGACAGTGGCACACTGAAGCTTTCTTT. The chain joins TRBV6-5 to TRBJ1-1; D is perhaps TRBD1 (6 bases). The V gene's germline CDR1 is MNHEY and CDR2 SVGAGI. Trimming removed 4 bases at V and 3 bases at J, with 12 bases between. This CDR3 contains 14 residues.

The chain couples TRBV15 to TRBJ1-6; 10 bases agree with TRBD1. Germline V gene lookup returns CDR1 LNHNV and CDR2 YYDKDF (reference sequence). This CDR3 contains 15 residues. V lost 3 bases to trimming and J lost 7 bases; unmatched junction nucleotides: 3. The DNA of the CDR3 is TGTGCCACCAGCAGCCAGGGACAGGGGAATTCACCCCTCCACTTT. This encodes CATSSQGQGNSPLHF.

The CDR3 here is CASGFDRGNEQYF. The CDR3 DNA follows: TGTGCTAGTGGTTTTGATCGGGGAAACGAGCAGTACTTC. This rearrangement joins TRBV12-5 to TRBJ2-7; D may be TRBD2 (5 bases). There are 13 residues in the CDR3. The V gene lost 3 bases and the J gene lost 5 bases, with 11 bases spanning the gap. Germline CDR1 is LGHNT and CDR2 is FRNRAP.

A remark on this clone: The identical CDR3 is also encoded by other nucleotide sequences in the sample. The rearrangement joins TRBV6-1 to TRBJ2-7, with 8 bases fitting TRBD1. The ends lost 5 bases at V and 1 base at J; junction bases unmatched: 1. Germline lookup yields CDR1 MNHNS and CDR2 SASEGT. The CDR3 runs 13 residues. As DNA, the CDR3 is TGTGCCAGCAGTCGGACAGGGTCCTACGAGCAGTACTTC. Its protein product is CASSRTGSYEQYF.

The chain links TRBV10-3 to TRBJ1-6, with 9 bases matching TRBD1. J lost 13 bases, V lost 4 bases, and 11 bases had no gene match. The CDR3 is made up of 15 amino acids. Germline V gene data show CDR1 as ENHRY and CDR2 as SYGVKD. In DNA form, the CDR3 reads TGTGCCATCAGTGTGGACAGGGGACCCGGGGGTCCCCTCCACTTT. This translates into CAISVDRGPGGPLHF.

The table lists this clone with a count of one. The rearrangement uses TRBV6-5 and TRBJ2-7, with TRBD2 matching 7 bases. Germline V CDR1 and CDR2: MNHEY, SVGAGI. The CDR3 spans 16 residues. V lost 0 bases to trimming and J lost 5 bases; unmatched junction nucleotides: 10. The CDR3 region has the DNA TGTGCCAGCAGTTACTCATGGCCCGGGACTAATAACGAGCAGTACTTC. This sequence encodes CASSYSWPGTNNEQYF.

This clone was counted once. A junction boundary mismatches the germline segment, possibly from a read error. The chain combines TRBV28 with TRBJ1-5; a possible D gene is TRBD1 (6 bases). The CDR3 runs 13 residues. The germline V gene has CDR1 MDHEN and CDR2 SYDVKM. CDR3 nucleotides: TGTGCCAGCAGTCCCCCAGGGGACGTTTTTATGTATTTT. Encoded protein: CASSPPGDVFMYF.

This sequence joins TRBV19 and TRBJ2-5; perhaps TRBD2 as D (5 bases). In germline, CDR1 is LNHDA, CDR2 SQIVND (reference sequence). This CDR3 has 14 residues. The V end was cut by 3 bases, the J end by 3 bases, with 11 bases between. The CDR3 DNA reads TGTGCCAGTAGTATCCCCGGGAAGAAAGAGACCCAGTACTTC. Protein product: CASSIPGKKETQYF.

J is TRBJ1-2 and V is TRBV11-2, with D perhaps TRBD1 (6 bases). This CDR3 spans 15 amino acids. With 5 bases removed from V and 4 bases from J, the gap between germline ends came to 17 bases. Germline V gene sequence: CDR1 SGHAT, CDR2 FQNNGV. The CDR3 is CASSLGAQGLYGYTF. The CDR3 nucleotides are TGTGCCAGCAGCCTCGGGGCACAGGGCCTCTATGGCTACACCTTC.

This chain connects TRBV7-3 to TRBJ2-1; D is possibly TRBD2 (5 bases). Looked up from germline, CDR1 is SGHTA and CDR2 is FQGTGA. Between the trimmed V and J ends, which lost 10 bases and 5 bases, there was a span of 12 bases. The CDR3 spans 12 residues. The chain's CDR3 is CAMGESHNEQFF. CDR3 nucleotides: TGTGCCATGGGAGAATCCCACAATGAGCAGTTCTTC.

The genes are TRBV28 and TRBJ1-6, with 9 nucleotides matching TRBD1. V lost 6 bases, J lost 10 bases, and 7 bases stayed unmatched. Germline CDR1 and CDR2: MDHEN and SYDVKM. The CDR3 runs to 14 residues. CDR3 DNA: TGTGCCAGCAGCCAAGGACAGGGGAGCTCACCCCTCCACTTT. Translating gives CASSQGQGSSPLHF.

The chain combines TRBV5-1 with TRBJ1-3; no reliable D call. In germline, CDR1 is SGHRS, CDR2 YFSETQ. This CDR3 contains 14 residues. V was trimmed by 0 bases and J by 3 bases, leaving 7 bases between them. The CDR3 DNA sequence: TGCGCCAGCAGCTTGGATGGGTTTGGAAACACCATATATTTT. Protein sequence: CASSLDGFGNTIYF.

The chain couples TRBV10-3 to TRBJ2-7, with 8 bases lining up with TRBD1. J lost 6 bases, V lost 4 bases, and 2 bases had no gene match. This CDR3 spans 12 amino acids. Germline lookup yields CDR1 ENHRY and CDR2 SYGVKD. The CDR3 reads CAISATGGEQYF. Written as DNA, the CDR3 is TGTGCCATCAGTGCTACAGGGGGCGAGCAGTACTTC.

This rearrangement joins TRBV5-1 to TRBJ2-2; TRBD2 matches at 10 bases. Germline CDR1 SGHRS, CDR2 YFSETQ. V lost 4 bases to trimming and J lost 2 bases; unmatched junction nucleotides: 5. This CDR3 is built from 16 residues. The CDR3 sequence: CASSTTSGVNTGELFF. The DNA of the CDR3 is TGCGCCAGCAGCACCACTAGCGGGGTCAACACCGGGGAGCTGTTTTTT.

This chain connects TRBV2 to TRBJ2-5; weak D call: TRBD2 (6 bases). V was trimmed by 3 bases and J by 7 bases, leaving 18 bases between them. Germline CDR1 and CDR2: SNHLY and FYNNEI. The CDR3 length is 15 residues. The CDR3 reads CASSEEGSGRGTQYF. The CDR3 DNA reads as TGTGCCAGCAGTGAGGAGGGTAGCGGTAGGGGGACCCAGTACTTC.

V gene TRBV5-1 combines with J gene TRBJ2-7; D is undetermined. With 6 bases removed from V and 1 base from J, the gap between germline ends came to 14 bases. This CDR3 is 14 amino acids long. The germline V gene has CDR1 SGHRS and CDR2 YFSETQ. DNA of the CDR3: TGCGCCAGCACGATGTGGACGGATTCCTACGAGCAGTACTTC. Residues: CASTMWTDSYEQYF.

The chain recombines TRBV30 with TRBJ2-5; tentatively, D is TRBD1 (6 bases). Germline loops: CDR1 GTSNPN, CDR2 SVGIG (reference sequence). V was clipped by 4 bases and J by 1 base, with 13 bases between them. The CDR3 covers 14 residues. The CDR3 sequence is CAWNTGQIQETQYF. As DNA, the CDR3 is TGTGCCTGGAACACAGGACAGATCCAAGAGACCCAGTACTTC.

This chain joins TRBV5-6 and TRBJ1-2; the D is unclear. Germline V CDR1 and CDR2: SGHDT, YYEEEE. Trimming removed 3 bases at V and 4 bases at J, with 7 bases between. CDR3 length: 12 amino acids. CDR3 nucleotides: TGTGCCAGCAGCTCCGACGGCTATGGCTACACCTTC. Its translation: CASSSDGYGYTF. The full variable domain, rest sourced from reference TRBV5-6 and TRBJ1-2, is DAGVTQSPTHLIKTRGQQVTLRCSPKSGHDTVSWYQQALGQGPQFIFQYYEEEERQRGNFPDRFSGHQFPNYSSELNVNALLLGDSALYLCASSSDGYGYTFGSGTRLTVV.

The J gene is TRBJ1-6, the V gene TRBV7-2; no definite D call. The germline gives CDR1 SGHTA, CDR2 FQGNSA. The CDR3 length is 12 residues. Trimming took off 6 bases at V and 14 bases at J, with 14 bases between the two ends. CDR3 coding DNA: TGTGCCAGCAGTCCAAACCGGATAGCCCTCCACTTT. Protein product: CASSPNRIALHF.